This TCR beta chain was identified in a study of T cell responses to AZD1222 COVID-19 vaccine. Study in general: Whether given at about 4 or about 12 weeks, second doses were pooled. General study findings and limits: A reported finding is that nearly half of spike-specific TCRs target unmutated variant regions. Mostly white British, mostly female donors; authors suggested clonal diversity may be underestimated.

Libraries were prepared by immunoSEQ multiplex PCR; TCRdb keeps only in-frame clonotypes and omits some of them. The table lists around 110,000 clones, approximately 90% of them singletons. The CDR3 contains 15 residues. Germline V gene data show CDR1 as MDHEN and CDR2 as SYDVKM. V was clipped by 4 bases and J by 4 bases, with 14 bases between them. On this clone: Its antigen is as yet unknown.

This clonotype was sampled from an adult in good health. The source was peripheral blood, collected on day 0 of AZD1222 vaccination. V usage is TRBV28 and J usage is TRBJ2-1, with a possible D match to TRBD1 (6 bases). The CDR3 spells CASSSPPDRYNEQFF. As DNA, the CDR3 is TGTGCCAGCAGTTCTCCTCCGGACAGATACAATGAGCAGTTCTTC.